The rows below give T cell receptor beta chains drawn from one sample of a study of vaccination and CD4 T cells after COVID-19. Using its own MiXCR run on the PCR reads, TCRdb lists one record per CDR3 protein. The data hold several thousand distinct CDR3 sequences, with roughly 36% observed a single time. Their antigens are not known. The sequencing input was CD4+ T cells from blood, cultured in vitro. These receptor sequences come from a human donor in good health. CDR3s include the opening cysteine and the closing phenylalanine or tryptophan. Fields, in order: D gene, clone size, J gene, V gene, CDR3 protein, CDR3 DNA. The D gene is left open where the match is weak. Size is omitted from some rows. Given values are once, few, many or a class for expanded clones.

D gene: TRBD2; clone size: -; J gene: TRBJ2-3; V gene: TRBV11-2; CDR3 protein: CASSTPRLAGVTWGTDTQYF; CDR3 DNA: TGTGCTAGCAGCACCCCCCGACTAGCGGGGGTCACGTGGGGCACAGATACGCAGTATTTT
D gene: -; clone size: -; J gene: TRBJ1-1; V gene: TRBV12-3/TRBV12-4; CDR3 protein: CASSPLYTEAFF; CDR3 DNA: TGTGCCAGCAGTCCCCTGTACACTGAAGCTTTCTTT
D gene: -; clone size: few; J gene: TRBJ2-3; V gene: TRBV7-7; CDR3 protein: CASSLAGGDTQYF; CDR3 DNA: TGTGCCAGCAGCTTAGCGGGGGGTGATACGCAGTATTTT
D gene: -; clone size: few; J gene: TRBJ1-3; V gene: TRBV28; CDR3 protein: CASSNSGNTIYF; CDR3 DNA: TGTGCCAGCAGCAATTCTGGAAACACCATATATTTT
D gene: -; clone size: -; J gene: TRBJ2-1; V gene: TRBV20-1; CDR3 protein: CSASEAGTGHLNEQFF; CDR3 DNA: TGCAGTGCTTCAGAGGCCGGAACGGGCCACCTCAATGAGCAGTTCTTC
D gene: -; clone size: -; J gene: TRBJ2-2; V gene: TRBV7-2; CDR3 protein: CASMGDLTGELFF; CDR3 DNA: TGTGCCAGCATGGGAGATCTTACCGGGGAGCTGTTTTTT
D gene: -; clone size: -; J gene: TRBJ1-1; V gene: TRBV29-1; CDR3 protein: CSVGPGGTNTEAFF; CDR3 DNA: TGCAGCGTTGGGCCGGGGGGTACGAACACTGAAGCTTTCTTT
D gene: TRBD2; clone size: -; J gene: TRBJ2-1; V gene: TRBV7-7; CDR3 protein: CASSFGLAGDNEQFF; CDR3 DNA: TGTGCCAGCAGCTTTGGACTAGCGGGAGACAATGAGCAGTTCTTC
D gene: -; clone size: -; J gene: TRBJ1-2; V gene: TRBV11-2; CDR3 protein: CASSLGRVNYGYTF; CDR3 DNA: TGTGCCAGCAGCTTAGGTCGGGTGAACTATGGCTACACCTTC
D gene: -; clone size: -; J gene: TRBJ1-2; V gene: TRBV5-1; CDR3 protein: CASSSGVGRGYGYTF; CDR3 DNA: TGCGCCAGCAGCTCGGGGGTAGGGCGAGGCTATGGCTACACCTTC
D gene: -; clone size: -; J gene: TRBJ1-1; V gene: TRBV6-2/TRBV6-3; CDR3 protein: CASSSRRTEAFF; CDR3 DNA: TGTGCCAGCAGTTCGAGGAGGACTGAAGCTTTCTTT
D gene: -; clone size: -; J gene: TRBJ1-4; V gene: TRBV7-8; CDR3 protein: CASSRDVATNEKLFF; CDR3 DNA: TGTGCCAGCAGCAGGGACGTCGCAACTAATGAAAAACTGTTTTTT
D gene: TRBD1; clone size: few; J gene: TRBJ1-1; V gene: TRBV6-1; CDR3 protein: CASCLGQGHTEAFF; CDR3 DNA: TGTGCCAGTTGCCTCGGACAGGGCCACACTGAAGCTTTCTTT
D gene: -; clone size: few; J gene: TRBJ1-5; V gene: TRBV19; CDR3 protein: CASSISTGYQPQHF; CDR3 DNA: TGTGCCAGTAGTATATCTACCGGATATCAGCCCCAGCATTTT
D gene: TRBD2; clone size: -; J gene: TRBJ2-7; V gene: TRBV5-4; CDR3 protein: CASSLIQGLPGEQYF; CDR3 DNA: TGTGCCAGCAGCTTGATCCAGGGACTACCAGGCGAGCAGTACTTC
D gene: TRBD1; clone size: -; J gene: TRBJ1-5; V gene: TRBV2; CDR3 protein: CASSPGQGGFQPQHF; CDR3 DNA: TGTGCCAGCAGTCCCGGACAGGGAGGGTTTCAGCCCCAGCATTTT
D gene: -; clone size: few; J gene: TRBJ2-3; V gene: TRBV20-1; CDR3 protein: CSAAGAAGRTDTQYF; CDR3 DNA: TGCAGTGCCGCGGGGGCCGCGGGTCGCACAGATACGCAGTATTTT
D gene: -; clone size: -; J gene: TRBJ2-6; V gene: TRBV10-3; CDR3 protein: CAISELTSGSSGANVLTF; CDR3 DNA: TGTGCCATCAGTGAGCTCACCAGTGGGTCCTCTGGGGCCAACGTCCTGACTTTC
D gene: -; clone size: -; J gene: TRBJ1-1; V gene: TRBV30; CDR3 protein: CAWGKAGAIEAFF; CDR3 DNA: TGTGCCTGGGGTAAGGCAGGAGCCATTGAAGCTTTCTTT
D gene: TRBD1; clone size: -; J gene: TRBJ1-4; V gene: TRBV29-1; CDR3 protein: CSVGDRGSEKLFF; CDR3 DNA: TGCAGCGTTGGGGACAGGGGTAGCGAAAAACTGTTTTTT
D gene: -; clone size: -; J gene: TRBJ1-2; V gene: TRBV11-2; CDR3 protein: CASSLDQGSAGYTF; CDR3 DNA: TGTGCCAGCAGCTTAGATCAGGGGTCGGCTGGCTACACCTTC
D gene: -; clone size: few; J gene: TRBJ1-1; V gene: TRBV12-3/TRBV12-4; CDR3 protein: CASSPTSTGGEAFF; CDR3 DNA: TGTGCCAGCAGTCCTACCTCGACGGGGGGTGAAGCTTTCTTT
D gene: -; clone size: -; J gene: TRBJ2-7; V gene: TRBV2; CDR3 protein: CASSHYEQYF; CDR3 DNA: TGTGCCAGCAGTCACTACGAGCAGTACTTC